Listed below are T cell receptor beta chains from one sample, sequenced in a study of Ad26.COV2.S vaccination and SARS-CoV-2 variants. Profiling relied on immunoSEQ multiplex PCR, and the TCRdb table lists in-frame clones only, not all of them. The sample records about 350,000 clones, 86% being singletons. Sequencing used peripheral blood, obtained in a trial of Ad26.COV2.S vaccine versus placebo. The receptors derive from a person aged 18-65 years who received the Ad26.COV2.S COVID-19 vaccine or a placebo. The CDR3 runs from the conserved cysteine through the conserved F or W. D genes are given only for firm matches. Clone size appears in some rows only: once, few, many, or a class for an expanded clone.

>-|TRBJ1-5|-|TRBV7-2|15
CASSLGGPGNQPQHF
TGTGCCAGCAGCTTAGGGGGTCCCGGCAATCAGCCCCAGCATTTT
>-|TRBJ2-3|-|TRBV19|14
CASNKNAGTDTQYF
TGTGCCAGTAACAAGAACGCGGGCACAGATACGCAGTATTTT
>-|TRBJ1-1|-|TRBV6-2/TRBV6-3|12
CASSWSGTEAFF
TGTGCCAGCAGTTGGTCCGGCACTGAAGCTTTCTTT
>-|TRBJ1-3|-|TRBV9|16
CASSARYLSSGNTIYF
TGTGCCAGCAGCGCCCGATATTTGTCTTCTGGAAACACCATATATTTT
>-|TRBJ1-2|-|TRBV18|13
CASSPRAGEGYTF
TGTGCCAGCTCACCAAGGGCGGGGGAAGGCTACACCTTC
>-|TRBJ2-1|-|TRBV27|13
CASSLRVYNEQFF
TGTGCCAGCAGTTTGAGAGTCTACAATGAGCAGTTCTTC
>-|TRBJ2-5|TRBD1|TRBV5-1|15
CASSSNRDRQETQYF
TGCGCCAGCAGCTCCAACCGGGACAGGCAAGAGACCCAGTACTTC
>-|TRBJ2-3|-|TRBV2|11
CASSPTDTQYF
TGTGCCAGCAGCCCCACAGATACGCAGTATTTT
>-|TRBJ2-3|-|TRBV5-1|16
CASSSSASRVKDTQYF
TGCGCCAGCAGCTCCTCGGCTAGCAGGGTTAAAGATACGCAGTATTTT
>once|TRBJ2-6|-|TRBV6-5|15
CASRVQTSGANVLTF
TGTGCCAGCAGGGTGCAAACCTCTGGGGCCAACGTCCTGACTTTC
>-|TRBJ2-1|-|TRBV6-5|13
CATRDTLAHEQFF
TGTGCCACCCGGGACACTCTTGCTCATGAGCAGTTCTTC
>-|TRBJ2-5|TRBD2|TRBV5-1|15
CASSRTGLAEETQYF
TGCGCCAGCAGCCGGACGGGACTAGCAGAAGAGACCCAGTACTTC
>-|TRBJ2-7|-|TRBV7-2|17
CASSPQARGLETYEQYF
TGTGCCAGCAGCCCTCAAGCCCGCGGACTGGAAACCTACGAGCAGTACTTC
>once|TRBJ1-5|-|TRBV19|15
CASSILAGNNQPQHF
TGTGCCAGTAGTATCTTAGCAGGGAATAATCAGCCCCAGCATTTT
>-|TRBJ1-1|TRBD1|TRBV4-2|15
CASSQVDRGNTEAFF
TGTGCCAGCAGCCAAGTGGACAGGGGCAACACTGAAGCTTTCTTT
>-|TRBJ1-6|TRBD1|TRBV2|15
CASSIRDSNNSPLHF
TGTGCCAGCAGTATCCGGGACAGTAATAATTCACCCCTCCACTTT
>-|TRBJ2-5|-|TRBV9|13
CASRGGGSQTQYF
TGTGCCAGCAGAGGAGGGGGCAGTCAGACCCAGTACTTC
>-|TRBJ1-1|-|TRBV18|14
CASSLQDMNTEAFF
TGTGCCAGCTCACTACAGGACATGAACACTGAAGCTTTCTTT
>-|TRBJ2-1|-|TRBV4-3|14
CASSQGLEYNEQFF
TGCGCCAGCAGCCAAGGGCTGGAGTACAATGAGCAGTTCTTC
>-|TRBJ2-7|TRBD1|TRBV27|14
CASSSRGPPSEQYF
TGTGCCAGCAGTTCCAGGGGGCCGCCTTCCGAGCAGTACTTC
>-|TRBJ2-7|-|TRBV30|14
CAWRKGGGNYEQYF
TGTGCCTGGCGTAAAGGAGGGGGGAACTACGAGCAGTACTTC
>-|TRBJ2-2|TRBD2|TRBV4-3|19
CASSQPRTSGGMNTGELFF
TGCGCCAGCAGCCAACCGAGGACTAGCGGGGGGATGAACACCGGGGAGCTGTTTTTT
>-|TRBJ1-1|TRBD1|TRBV7-6|15
CASSLAAQGYTEAFF
TGTGCCAGCAGCTTAGCAGCACAGGGGTACACTGAAGCTTTCTTT
>-|TRBJ1-4|-|TRBV15|16
CATSRDIGGAGEKLFF
TGTGCCACCAGCAGAGACATTGGAGGGGCCGGAGAAAAACTGTTTTTT
>-|TRBJ2-1|TRBD2|TRBV19|18
CASSIEPGLAGLYNEQFF
TGTGCCAGTAGTATAGAACCGGGACTAGCGGGACTTTACAATGAGCAGTTCTTC
>-|TRBJ2-7|-|TRBV4-1|12
CASSQDFYEQYF
TGCGCCAGCAGCCAAGATTTTTACGAGCAGTACTTC
>-|TRBJ1-4|TRBD1|TRBV6-5|15
CASRPDRGEDEKLFF
TGTGCCAGCAGGCCTGACAGGGGTGAGGATGAAAAACTGTTTTTT
>once|TRBJ2-1|-|TRBV6-5|13
CASSADRYNEQFF
TGTGCCAGCAGCGCCGACAGATACAATGAGCAGTTCTTC
>-|TRBJ2-3|-|TRBV19|13
CASTVGGTDTQYF
TGTGCCAGTACAGTGGGGGGCACAGATACGCAGTATTTT
>-|TRBJ1-2|-|TRBV5-6|11
CASSLNYGYTF
TGTGCCAGCAGCTTGAACTATGGCTACACCTTC
>-|TRBJ1-2|TRBD1|TRBV10-3|13
CAISESTGFGYTF
TGTGCCATCAGTGAGTCGACAGGGTTTGGCTACACCTTC
>-|TRBJ2-5|-|TRBV10-2|13
CASSEGYQETQYF
TGCGCCAGCAGTGAGGGGTACCAAGAGACCCAGTACTTC
>-|TRBJ1-5|-|TRBV28|15
CASSPPGAINQPQHF
TGTGCCAGCAGTCCCCCGGGGGCGATAAATCAGCCCCAGCATTTT
>-|TRBJ1-2|-|TRBV7-2|13
CASSLGGADGYTF
TGTGCCAGCAGCTTAGGGGGGGCGGATGGCTACACCTTC
>-|TRBJ2-3|-|TRBV5-5|14
CASSIDSPTDTQYF
TGTGCCAGCAGCATAGACAGTCCCACAGATACGCAGTATTTT
>-|TRBJ2-7|-|TRBV12-1|13
CASSRRIGHEQYF
TGTGCCAGCAGCCGGAGGATAGGCCACGAGCAGTACTTC
>few|TRBJ2-3|-|TRBV5-1|15
CASSPSAGGTDTQYF
TGCGCCAGCAGCCCGTCGGCCGGGGGCACAGATACGCAGTATTTT
>-|TRBJ1-1|-|TRBV6-5|13
CASRGTVNTEAFF
TGTGCCAGCAGGGGTACAGTTAACACTGAAGCTTTCTTT
>-|TRBJ2-7|TRBD2|TRBV28|19
CASSLPGLAGPLNSYEQYF
TGTGCCAGCAGTTTACCGGGACTAGCGGGCCCCCTTAACTCCTACGAGCAGTACTTC
>few|TRBJ1-6|TRBD1|TRBV27|14
CASSFQGGNSPLHF
TGTGCCAGCAGCTTCCAGGGGGGGAATTCACCCCTCCACTTT
>-|TRBJ1-2|-|TRBV4-3|14
CASSQEGGFYGYTF
TGCGCCAGCAGCCAAGAGGGCGGATTCTATGGCTACACCTTC
>-|TRBJ2-7|TRBD2|TRBV30|13
CAWSPGLTGEQYF
TGTGCCTGGAGTCCGGGACTAACGGGGGAGCAGTACTTC
>-|TRBJ2-2|TRBD1|TRBV27|14
CASTWTGNTGELFF
TGTGCCAGCACGTGGACAGGGAACACCGGGGAGCTGTTTTTT
>-|TRBJ2-5|TRBD2|TRBV28|16
CASSLSRTSGQETQYF
TGTGCCAGCAGTTTATCCCGGACTAGCGGCCAAGAGACCCAGTACTTC
>-|TRBJ1-4|-|TRBV7-2|15
CASSLAGTGNEKLFF
TGTGCCAGCAGCCTCGCCGGGACCGGTAATGAAAAACTGTTTTTT
>-|TRBJ2-1|TRBD2|TRBV10-1|15
CASSELASGTNEQFF
TGCGCCAGCAGTGAGTTGGCTAGCGGGACGAATGAGCAGTTCTTC
>-|TRBJ2-2|-|TRBV4-3|14
CASSQSRNTGELFF
TGCGCCAGCAGCCAATCAAGGAACACCGGGGAGCTGTTTTTT
>-|TRBJ2-7|-|TRBV6-5|14
CASKRTASSYEQYF
TGTGCCAGCAAAAGGACGGCAAGCTCCTACGAGCAGTACTTC
>-|TRBJ2-2|-|TRBV5-1|16
CATRESYSTNTGELFF
TGCGCCACCCGGGAATCGTACTCGACGAACACCGGGGAGCTGTTTTTT
>-|TRBJ1-1|-|TRBV7-8|14
CASSLGAGNTEAFF
TGTGCCAGCAGCTTAGGGGCAGGGAACACTGAAGCTTTCTTT
>once|TRBJ2-1|-|TRBV12-5|14
CASSRAGAYNEQFF
TGTGCTAGTAGTCGGGCCGGAGCCTACAATGAGCAGTTCTTC
>once|TRBJ2-6|-|TRBV18|14
CASSPVDTTNVLTF
TGTGCCAGCTCACCAGTGGACACAACCAACGTCCTGACTTTC
>-|TRBJ2-2|-|TRBV28|13
CASSQLHTGELFF
TGTGCCAGCAGTCAACTCCACACCGGGGAGCTGTTTTTT